This T cell receptor beta chain was captured by sequencing in a study of shared clonotypes between healthy human individuals. Study results and limitations: Shared clonotypes across all four donors exceeded non-shared ones in generation probability.

A note on this clone: Its matching antigen is unknown.

Germline CDR1 and CDR2: SGDLS and YYNGEE. The CDR3 contains 15 residues. The ends lost 4 bases at V and 0 bases at J; junction bases unmatched: 6. Naive CD8 isolation took CD45RO-negative cells positively selected for CCR7 and excluded terminally differentiated effector memory CD45RA+ cells. Some clones are missing from TCRdb's copy, which holds only in-frame ones; the method was immunoSEQ multiplex PCR. This sample has more than 600,000 clones, with around 90% found just once. This sequence originates from a man under 40 in good health. The specimen was naive CD8+ T cells sorted from blood. This chain links TRBV9 with TRBJ2-7, with 8 bases aligning to TRBD2. The CDR3 region is CASSSERGSSYEQYF. The CDR3 DNA is TGTGCCAGCAGCTCCGAGCGGGGGAGCTCCTACGAGCAGTACTTC.